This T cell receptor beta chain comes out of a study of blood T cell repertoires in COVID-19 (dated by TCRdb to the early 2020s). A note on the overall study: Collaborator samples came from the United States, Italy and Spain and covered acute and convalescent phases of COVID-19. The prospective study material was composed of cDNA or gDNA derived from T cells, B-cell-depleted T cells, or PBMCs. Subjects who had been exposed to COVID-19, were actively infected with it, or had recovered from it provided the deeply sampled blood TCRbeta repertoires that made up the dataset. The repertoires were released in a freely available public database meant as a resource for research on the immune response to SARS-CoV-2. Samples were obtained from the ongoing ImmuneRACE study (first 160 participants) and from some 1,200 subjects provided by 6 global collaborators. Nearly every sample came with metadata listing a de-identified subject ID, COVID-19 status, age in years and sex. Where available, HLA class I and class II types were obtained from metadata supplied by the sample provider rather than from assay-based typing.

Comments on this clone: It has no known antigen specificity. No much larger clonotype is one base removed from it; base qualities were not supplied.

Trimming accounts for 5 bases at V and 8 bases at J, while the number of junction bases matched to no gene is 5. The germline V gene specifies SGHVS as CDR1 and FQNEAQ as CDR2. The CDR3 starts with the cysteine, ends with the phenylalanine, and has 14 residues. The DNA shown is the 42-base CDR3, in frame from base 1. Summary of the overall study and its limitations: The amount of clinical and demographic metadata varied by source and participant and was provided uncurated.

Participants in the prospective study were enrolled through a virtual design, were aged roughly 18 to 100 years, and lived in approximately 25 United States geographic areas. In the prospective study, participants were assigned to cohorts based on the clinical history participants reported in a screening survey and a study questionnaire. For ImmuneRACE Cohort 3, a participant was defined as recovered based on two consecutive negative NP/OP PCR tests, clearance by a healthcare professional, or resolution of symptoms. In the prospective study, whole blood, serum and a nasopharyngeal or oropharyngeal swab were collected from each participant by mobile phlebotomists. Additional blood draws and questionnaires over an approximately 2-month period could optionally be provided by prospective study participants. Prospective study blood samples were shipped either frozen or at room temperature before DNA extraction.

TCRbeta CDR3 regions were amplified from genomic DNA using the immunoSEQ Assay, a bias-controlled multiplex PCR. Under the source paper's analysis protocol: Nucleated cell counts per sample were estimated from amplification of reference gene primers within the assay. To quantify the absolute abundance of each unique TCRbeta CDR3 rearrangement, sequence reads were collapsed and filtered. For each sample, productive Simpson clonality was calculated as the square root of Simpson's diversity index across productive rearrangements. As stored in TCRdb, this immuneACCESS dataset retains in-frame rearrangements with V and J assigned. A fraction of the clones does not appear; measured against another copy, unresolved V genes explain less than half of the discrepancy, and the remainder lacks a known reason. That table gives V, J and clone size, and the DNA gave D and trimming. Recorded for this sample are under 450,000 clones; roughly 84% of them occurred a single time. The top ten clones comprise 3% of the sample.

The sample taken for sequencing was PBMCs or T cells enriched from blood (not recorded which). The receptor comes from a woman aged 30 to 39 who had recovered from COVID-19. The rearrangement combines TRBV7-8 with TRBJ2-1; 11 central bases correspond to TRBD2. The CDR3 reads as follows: CASSTSGGGDEQFF. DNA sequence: TGTGCCAGCAGCACTAGCGGGGGAGGGGATGAGCAGTTCTTC.